This record concerns one T cell receptor beta chain sequence. What it recognizes is unknown. This table comes from immunoSEQ multiplex PCR, and its TCRdb copy is limited to in-frame clones, with some not included. The repertoire holds around 600,000 clones, with almost 97% as singletons. The data were obtained in a study of shared clonotypes between healthy human individuals. Study conclusions and caveats: Richness estimates generally favored naive over memory subsets.

V lost 7 bases to trimming and J lost 4 bases; unmatched junction nucleotides: 9. Germline V lookup: CDR1 LNHDA, CDR2 SQIVND (reference sequence). CDR3 length: 14 residues. The chain uses TRBV19 and TRBJ1-1; 7 bases map to TRBD1. Sequences were obtained from naive CD4+ T cells sorted from blood. Subset indicated: CD45RA+ positively selected. The receptor was isolated from a woman younger than 45 in good health. The CDR3 region has the DNA TGTGCCAGTATTATTACAGGGGTAGGCACTGAAGCTTTCTTT. Protein: CASIITGVGTEAFF.